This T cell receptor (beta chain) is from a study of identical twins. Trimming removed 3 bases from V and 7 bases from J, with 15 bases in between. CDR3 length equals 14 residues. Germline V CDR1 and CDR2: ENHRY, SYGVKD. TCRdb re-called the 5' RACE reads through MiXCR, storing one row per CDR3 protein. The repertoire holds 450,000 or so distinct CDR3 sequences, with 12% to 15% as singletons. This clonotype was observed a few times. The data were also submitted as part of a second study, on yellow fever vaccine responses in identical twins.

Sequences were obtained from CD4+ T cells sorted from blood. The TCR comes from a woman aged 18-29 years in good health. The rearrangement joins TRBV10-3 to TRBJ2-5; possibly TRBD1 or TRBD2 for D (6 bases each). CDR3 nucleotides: TGTGCCATCAGTGACAACAGGGACGGGGGGACCCAGTACTTC. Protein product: CAISDNRDGGTQYF.